The rows below give T cell receptor beta chains drawn from one sample of a study of cytomegalovirus exposure and HLA in healthy donors. TCRdb's table, derived via immunoSEQ multiplex PCR, lists solely in-frame clones and lacks some. There are 60,000 to 80,000 clones in the sample; 65% to 85% occur only once, and under 3% lies in the top ten. Sequencing was done on a sample of PBMCs. The receptor source for this set is a woman aged 30 to 39 in good health and CMV-seronegative. The CDR3 runs from the conserved cysteine through the conserved F or W. The D gene is left open where the match is weak. A clone size is listed for some rows: how often the clone was seen (once, few, many), or a class if it is expanded.

>TRBV5-1|TRBD1|NA|TRBJ2-2
TGCGCCAGCAGCCCCCCCGGGACAGAGAACACCGGGGAGCTGTTTTTT
CASSPPGTENTGELFF
>TRBV6-1|NA|NA|TRBJ1-1
TGTGCCAGCAGTGAGAAGGGGATGAACACTGAAGCTTTCTTT
CASSEKGMNTEAFF
>TRBV19|NA|NA|TRBJ1-1
TGTGCCAGTAGTATAGCAGGGTTCGGGAACACTGAAGCTTTCTTT
CASSIAGFGNTEAFF
>TRBV14|TRBD1|NA|TRBJ1-2
TGTGCCAGCAGCGACCCGCGGACAGGGCTCTATGGCTACACCTTC
CASSDPRTGLYGYTF
>TRBV19|TRBD2|NA|TRBJ2-3
TGTGCCAGTAGTACGCTAGCGGGAGCCCCAGATACGCAGTATTTT
CASSTLAGAPDTQYF
>TRBV6-5|TRBD1|NA|TRBJ2-5
TGTGCCAGCAGCCTGGGACAGGGGGCAGAGACCCAGTACTTC
CASSLGQGAETQYF
>TRBV6-5|NA|few|TRBJ1-1
TGTGCCAGCAGTTACGGGGGGGCCCAGAACAGTGAAGCTTTCTTT
CASSYGGAQNSEAFF
>TRBV5-1|TRBD1|NA|TRBJ2-7
TGCGCCAGCAGCATATTGGGACAGGGGACCTACGAGCAGTACTTC
CASSILGQGTYEQYF
>TRBV19|NA|NA|TRBJ2-3
TGTGCCAGTAGTATAGTCGGGACTTACAACACAGATACGCAGTATTTT
CASSIVGTYNTDTQYF
>TRBV27|NA|few|TRBJ1-2
TGTGCCAGCCGCGGCACCCGGGATGGCTACACCTTC
CASRGTRDGYTF
>TRBV4-1|TRBD2|few|TRBJ2-1
TGCGCCAGCAGCCCGTGGACTAGCGGGGGGGGTAATGAGCAGTTCTTC
CASSPWTSGGGNEQFF
>TRBV11-2|TRBD2|NA|TRBJ2-2
TGTGCCAGCAGCTCCTTAGCGGGGCGCACCGGGGAGCTGTTTTTT
CASSSLAGRTGELFF
>TRBV29-1|NA|NA|TRBJ2-3
TGCAGCGTTGAAGGGACACGACCCCACCTCGATACGCAGTATTTT
CSVEGTRPHLDTQYF
>TRBV7-2|TRBD2|NA|TRBJ2-3
TGTGCCAGCAGCACGCCGAGGACTAGCGGGACTAGCACAGATACGCAGTATTTT
CASSTPRTSGTSTDTQYF
>TRBV6-1|NA|NA|TRBJ1-5
TGTGCCAGCAGTGACATTCAGCCCCAGCATTTT
CASSDIQPQHF
>TRBV6-5|NA|NA|TRBJ1-2
TGTGCCAGCAGTTACCCGGGAGCTAACTATGGCTACACCTTC
CASSYPGANYGYTF
>TRBV29-1|NA|NA|TRBJ2-7
TGCAGCGCGGCAACAGGCGGATCGGCCTACGAGCAGTACTTC
CSAATGGSAYEQYF
>TRBV6-5|TRBD2|NA|TRBJ2-5
TGTGCCAGCAGTCATAGCGGGGGCTCCCAAGAGACCCAGTACTTC
CASSHSGGSQETQYF
>TRBV6-5|NA|NA|TRBJ1-2
TGTGCCAGCAGTTATGAGCAGGCCTATGGCTACACCTTC
CASSYEQAYGYTF
>TRBV19|TRBD1|NA|TRBJ1-4
TGTGCCAGTAGTCCGGGACAGGCTGAAAAACTGTTTTTT
CASSPGQAEKLFF
>TRBV6-1|NA|NA|TRBJ1-1
TGTGCCAGCAGTGAAGGAGGCAGCTTGAACACTGAAGCTTTCTTT
CASSEGGSLNTEAFF
>TRBV7-9|TRBD1|few|TRBJ2-1
TGTGCCAGCAGCTCTCTTGGGACAGGGGCTTACAATGAGCAGTTCTTC
CASSSLGTGAYNEQFF
>TRBV9|NA|medium-sized|TRBJ2-3
TGTGCCAGCACCCTAGGCTGGGGGACTCCCAGCACAGATACGCAGTATTTT
CASTLGWGTPSTDTQYF
>TRBV28|TRBD1|NA|TRBJ2-3
TGTGCCAGCAGTTGGGGACAGGCGAACACAGATACGCAGTATTTT
CASSWGQANTDTQYF
>TRBV27|NA|NA|TRBJ1-5
TGTGCCAGCAGGGCAACAGGGAACCAGCCCCAGCATTTT
CASRATGNQPQHF
>TRBV2|NA|NA|TRBJ1-5
TGTGCCAGCAGTTACAGGTCAATCAATCAGCCCCAGCATTTT
CASSYRSINQPQHF
>TRBV5-1|NA|NA|TRBJ2-3
TGCGCCAGCAGCTTGGAGCGGAGCACAGATACGCAGTATTTT
CASSLERSTDTQYF
>TRBV2|NA|NA|TRBJ1-3
TGTGCCAGCAGTCTAACCGGGATAAACTCTGGAAACACCATATATTTT
CASSLTGINSGNTIYF
>TRBV2|TRBD1|NA|TRBJ1-3
TGTGCCAGCAGCCTGACAGGGGGACTACCTGGAAACACCATATATTTT
CASSLTGGLPGNTIYF
>TRBV5-3|NA|NA|TRBJ1-5
TGTGCCAGAAGCTCCAAGACAGAAGGTCCTAGCAATCAGCCCCAGCATTTT
CARSSKTEGPSNQPQHF
>TRBV5-1|NA|NA|TRBJ1-1
TGCGCCAGCAGCCGGGGTCCTGGATCTGAGACTGAAGCTTTCTTT
CASSRGPGSETEAFF
>TRBV6-1|NA|once|TRBJ2-3
TGTGCCAGCAGTGAAGCGACGAGGGGGGGATTCACAGATACGCAGTATTTT
CASSEATRGGFTDTQYF
>TRBV27|TRBD1|NA|TRBJ1-2
TGTGCCAGCAGTTTATCCTCCGGGACAGGGGTGGAAAGGGGTGGCTACACCTTC
CASSLSSGTGVERGGYTF
>TRBV7-6|TRBD1|NA|TRBJ1-2
TGTGCCAGCAGCCTCGACCCGGACAGGCTTACTAACTATGGCTACACCTTC
CASSLDPDRLTNYGYTF